Presented here are 7 T cell receptor beta chains from one specimen sequenced in a study of T cells of healthy individuals. MiXCR, run by TCRdb on the 5' RACE reads, gives a single entry per CDR3 protein. The sample has 53,000 or so distinct CDR3 sequences; roughly 14% are singletons. All receptors come from a human donor in good health.

The table lists this clonotype with many counts. This chain connects TRBV20-1 to TRBJ1-2; TRBD1 might be the D (5 bases). Trimming shortened V by 0 bases and J by 2 bases, and 13 bases separated the two germline ends. This CDR3 is 15 amino acids long. Per the germline V gene, CDR1 is DFQATT and CDR2 is SNEGSKA (reference sequence). The CDR3 spells CSARDGRVGNYGYTF. CDR3 DNA sequence: TGCAGTGCTAGAGATGGCAGGGTGGGGAACTATGGCTACACCTTC.

This clonotype has a handful of counts. The chain combines TRBV7-6 with TRBJ1-1; 9 nucleotides line up with TRBD1. V was clipped by 4 bases and J by 10 bases; unmatched bases: 10. CDR3 length: 14 residues. Germline CDR1 and CDR2: SGHVS and FNYEAQ. DNA for the CDR3: TGTGCCAGCAGCTCCGGGACAGGGAGTTTCGGAGCTTTCTTT. Amino acids: CASSSGTGSFGAFF. The entire variable domain, with the rest obtained from reference TRBV7-6 and TRBJ1-1, is as follows: GAGVSQSPRYKVTKRGQDVALRCDPISGHVSLYWYRQALGQGPEFLTYFNYEAQQDKSGLPNDRFSAERPEGSISTLTIQRTEQRDSAMYRCASSSGTGSFGAFFGQGTRLTVV.

The rearrangement joins TRBV6-2 or TRBV6-3 to TRBJ2-1, with a weak D call TRBD2 (6 bases). The CDR3 has 13 residues. V gave up 10 bases and J gave up 1 base, with 11 bases separating them. CDR1 MNHEY and CDR2 SVGEGT come from the germline V gene. The CDR3 sequence: CATTGDSYNEQFF. The DNA for the CDR3 is TGTGCCACCACGGGGGATTCCTACAATGAGCAGTTCTTC.

There are many counts of this clonotype. J is TRBJ1-2 and V is TRBV24-1; D unresolved. The CDR3 contains 13 residues. Germline-derived CDR1 and CDR2 are KGHDR and SFDVKD. With 3 bases removed from V and 4 bases from J, the gap between germline ends came to 8 bases. This chain's CDR3 is CATSDGRVYGYTF. The CDR3 DNA follows: TGTGCCACCAGTGATGGACGGGTCTATGGCTACACCTTC.

V gene TRBV7-8 combines with J gene TRBJ2-6, with no clear D. The V gene lost 5 bases and the J gene lost 0 bases, with 14 bases spanning the gap. This CDR3 comprises 17 residues. From germline, CDR1 is SGHVS and CDR2 FQNEAQ. The CDR3 nucleotides are TGTGCCAGCAGCCAAATTGCGCGCAGCTCTGGGGCCAACGTCCTGACTTTC. Translating gives CASSQIARSSGANVLTF.

There are a few counts of this clonotype. The chain has TRBV13 and TRBJ2-6, with D perhaps TRBD1 (6 bases). The CDR3 loop spans 15 amino acids. With 7 bases removed from V and 2 bases from J, the gap between germline ends came to 12 bases. CDR1 is PRHDT and CDR2 is FYEKMQ in the germline V gene (reference sequence). CDR3 in amino acids: CASTSQGPGANVLTF. CDR3 DNA: TGTGCCAGCACCTCACAGGGACCTGGGGCCAACGTCCTGACTTTC.

This clonotype was seen a handful of times. The chain uses TRBV7-9 and TRBJ2-3, with D perhaps matching TRBD1 (6 bases). This CDR3 has 14 amino acids. Germline CDR1 and CDR2: SEHNR and FQNEAQ (reference sequence). V was shortened by 4 bases and J by 1 base, with 9 bases between the two germline ends. CDR3 bases: TGTGCCAGCAGCTCCAGGGGCGGCACAGATACGCAGTATTTT. Its translation: CASSSRGGTDTQYF.